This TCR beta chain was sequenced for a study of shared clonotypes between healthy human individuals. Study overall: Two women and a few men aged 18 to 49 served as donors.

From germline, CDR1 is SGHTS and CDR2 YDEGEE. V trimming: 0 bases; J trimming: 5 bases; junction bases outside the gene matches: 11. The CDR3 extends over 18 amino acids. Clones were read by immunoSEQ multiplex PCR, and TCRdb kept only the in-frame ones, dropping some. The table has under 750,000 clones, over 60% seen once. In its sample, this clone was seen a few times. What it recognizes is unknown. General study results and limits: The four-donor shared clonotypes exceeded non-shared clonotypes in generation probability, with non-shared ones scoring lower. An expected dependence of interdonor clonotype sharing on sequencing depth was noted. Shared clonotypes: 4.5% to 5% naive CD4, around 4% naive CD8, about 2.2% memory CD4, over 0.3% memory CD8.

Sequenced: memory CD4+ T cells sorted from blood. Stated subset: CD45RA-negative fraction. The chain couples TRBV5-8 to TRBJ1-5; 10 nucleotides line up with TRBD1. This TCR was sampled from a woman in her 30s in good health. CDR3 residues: CASSLGGMGTGEDQPQHF. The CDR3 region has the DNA TGTGCCAGCAGCTTGGGGGGAATGGGGACAGGGGAAGATCAGCCCCAGCATTTT.